The 11 T cell receptor beta chains below were found in one sample sequenced in a study of blood T cell repertoires in COVID-19. Using immunoSEQ multiplex PCR, the repertoire was profiled, and TCRdb retains in-frame clones only, with some absent. The sample has approximately 100,000 clones; approximately 91% are singletons. Sequencing was carried out using peripheral blood. These receptors came from a man between 60 and 75 years old with acute or convalescent COVID-19.

This chain links TRBV18 with TRBJ1-1; D is ambiguous. CDR3 size: 11 residues. The V gene's germline CDR1 is KGHSH and CDR2 LQKENI. Trimming removed 8 bases at V and 7 bases at J, with 11 bases between. The CDR3 DNA reads TGTGCCAGCGCGGGGAGTGGTGAAGCTTTCTTT. Translating it yields CASAGSGEAFF.

CDR3 amino acids: CASSLYTGQGASGREAFF. The CDR3 DNA follows: TGTGCCAGCAGCTTATATACGGGACAGGGGGCTTCGGGACGTGAAGCTTTCTTT. The chain joins TRBV7-8 to TRBJ1-1; 12 positions match TRBD1. Germline CDR1 reads SGHVS; CDR2 reads FQNEAQ. Germline trimming cut 2 bases from V and 7 bases from J; bases unmatched to any gene: 14. This CDR3 has 18 amino acids.

CDR3: CASSEGGQGLTNSPLHF. CDR3 sequence (DNA): TGTGCCAGCAGTGAAGGGGGACAGGGGTTGACTAATTCACCCCTCCACTTT. V and J are TRBV6-1 and TRBJ1-6; 10 bases agree with TRBD1. Unmatched junction bases numbered 6, after V lost 1 base and J lost 6 bases. The CDR3 runs 17 residues. In germline, CDR1 is MNHNS, CDR2 SASEGT.

This clone was observed a few times. This sequence joins TRBV7-8 and TRBJ2-1; 10 bases are shared with TRBD2. The CDR3 is 16 amino acids. The V gene end was trimmed by 3 bases and the J gene end by 8 bases; junction bases not matched to a gene: 10. CDR1 is SGHVS and CDR2 is FQNEAQ in the germline V gene. DNA of the CDR3: TGTGCCAGCAGCTTGGTAGCGGGGGGCCTAGGGGATGAGCAGTTCTTC. Protein product: CASSLVAGGLGDEQFF.

J is TRBJ2-1 and V is TRBV11-2, with unresolved D. Trimming cost V 1 base and J 3 bases, with 4 bases left between them. The CDR3 extends over 13 amino acids. Germline V gene lookup returns CDR1 SGHAT and CDR2 FQNNGV. DNA of the CDR3: TGTGCCAGCAGCTTAGTCTACTACAATGAGCAGTTCTTC. Amino acids: CASSLVYYNEQFF.

V gene TRBV7-2 combines with J gene TRBJ2-7, with a possible D match to TRBD1 (6 bases). With 4 bases removed from V and 0 bases from J, the gap between germline ends came to 10 bases. This CDR3 spans 14 amino acids. Germline V gives CDR1 SGHTA, CDR2 FQGNSA. CDR3 residues: CASSYGTPSYEQYF. DNA for the CDR3: TGTGCCAGCAGCTATGGGACACCCTCCTACGAGCAGTACTTC.

The chain links TRBV19 to TRBJ2-1, with TRBD1 matching 7 bases. With V trimmed by 6 bases and J by 4 bases, 6 bases remained unmatched. The CDR3 totals 14 residues. CDR1 and CDR2 from the germline V gene are LNHDA and SQIVND (reference sequence). CDR3 DNA: TGTGCCAGTAGGTCCAGGGGGTATTACAATGAGCAGTTCTTC. This translates into CASRSRGYYNEQFF.

The V gene is TRBV6-2 or TRBV6-3, the J gene TRBJ1-1; 9 positions match TRBD1. CDR1 and CDR2 (germline): MNHEY, SVGEGT. V lost 6 bases, J lost 1 base, and 3 bases stayed unmatched. The CDR3 loop spans 14 amino acids. CDR3 sequence (DNA): TGTGCCAGCAGCCCGGGACAGGGGAACACTGAAGCTTTCTTT. This sequence encodes CASSPGQGNTEAFF.

This chain connects TRBV9 to TRBJ2-3, with D perhaps TRBD2 (6 bases). This CDR3 is built from 16 residues. Trimming left V 4 bases short and J 1 base short, with 16 bases between. Germline loops: CDR1 SGDLS, CDR2 YYNGEE. CDR3 in amino acids: CASSQTGASGTDTQYF. CDR3 sequence (DNA): TGTGCCAGCAGCCAAACCGGAGCTAGCGGCACAGATACGCAGTATTTT.

This clone appeared once. The V gene is TRBV30, the J gene TRBJ2-7; the D gene is possibly TRBD1 (6 bases). CDR1 and CDR2 (germline): GTSNPN, SVGIG (reference sequence). The CDR3 is made up of 13 amino acids. The ends were cut back, 0 bases at V and 6 bases at J, with 12 bases in the middle. Written as DNA, the CDR3 is TGTGCCTGGAGTGTCCTCACAGGGTCCGAGCAGTACTTC. Protein sequence: CAWSVLTGSEQYF.

This rearrangement joins TRBV29-1 to TRBJ2-7, with a weak D call TRBD1 (5 bases). Germline V gene lookup returns CDR1 SQVTM and CDR2 ANQGSEA. CDR3 length: 12 residues. The V gene lost 3 bases and the J gene lost 5 bases, with 11 bases spanning the gap. This CDR3 is CSVDRAGNEQYF. The CDR3 DNA reads TGCAGCGTTGATAGGGCAGGGAACGAGCAGTACTTC.